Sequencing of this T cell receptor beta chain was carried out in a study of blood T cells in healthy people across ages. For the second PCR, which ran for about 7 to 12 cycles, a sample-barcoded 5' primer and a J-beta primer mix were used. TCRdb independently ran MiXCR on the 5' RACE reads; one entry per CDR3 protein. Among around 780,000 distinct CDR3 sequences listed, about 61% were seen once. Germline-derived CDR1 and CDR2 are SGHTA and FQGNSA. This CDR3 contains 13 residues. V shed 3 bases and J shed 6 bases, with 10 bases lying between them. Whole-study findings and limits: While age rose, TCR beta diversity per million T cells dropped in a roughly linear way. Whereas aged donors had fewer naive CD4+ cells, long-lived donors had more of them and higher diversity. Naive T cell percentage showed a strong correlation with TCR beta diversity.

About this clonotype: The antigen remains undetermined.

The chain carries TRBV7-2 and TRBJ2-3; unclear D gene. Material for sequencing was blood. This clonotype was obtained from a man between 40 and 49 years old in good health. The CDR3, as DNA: TGTGCCAGCAGCTTTTGGAATGGGGATACGCAGTATTTT. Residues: CASSFWNGDTQYF. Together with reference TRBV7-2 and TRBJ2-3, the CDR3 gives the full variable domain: GAGVSQSPSNKVTEKGKDVELRCDPISGHTALYWYRQSLGQGLEFLIYFQGNSAPDKSGLPSDRFSAERTGGSVSTLTIQRTQQEDSAVYLCASSFWNGDTQYFGPGTRLTVL.